The 28 T cell receptor beta chains presented below share a single source sample, sequenced in a study of blood T cell repertoires in COVID-19. Sequencing used immunoSEQ multiplex PCR; TCRdb keeps in-frame clones, though not all of them. The table lists a few hundred thousand clones, roughly 88% of them singletons. Source material: peripheral blood. The receptors derive from a man aged 35 to 55 who had recovered from COVID-19.

The rearrangement links TRBV7-2 to TRBJ2-7; 9 bases are a match to TRBD1. The ends lost 2 bases at V and 3 bases at J; junction bases unmatched: 5. The CDR3 covers 15 residues. The germline V gene encodes CDR1 SGHTA and CDR2 FQGNSA. CDR3 in amino acids: CASSLKQGANYEQYF. The CDR3 DNA reads TGTGCCAGCAGCTTAAAACAGGGGGCAAACTACGAGCAGTACTTC.

The V call is TRBV2, the J call TRBJ2-5; possible D gene TRBD1, 6 bases. V was shortened by 6 bases and J by 0 bases, with 14 bases between the two germline ends. Per the germline V gene, CDR1 is SNHLY and CDR2 is FYNNEI. The CDR3 length is 15 residues. The CDR3 nucleotides read TGTGCCAGCAGAGTCGGACAGCCGTACCAAGAGACCCAGTACTTC. This sequence encodes CASRVGQPYQETQYF.

This chain uses TRBV6-2 or TRBV6-3 with TRBJ1-1; 8 bases map to TRBD1. CDR1 MNHEY and CDR2 SVGEGT come from the germline V gene. J gave up 9 bases and V 4 bases, and 10 bases lay outside the gene matches. CDR3 length: 14 residues. CDR3 in amino acids: CASSWPGQAPKAFF. As DNA, the CDR3 is TGTGCCAGCAGTTGGCCGGGACAGGCTCCAAAAGCTTTCTTT.

The chain is built from TRBV13 and TRBJ2-5, with D unresolved. The length of the CDR3 is 13 residues. CDR1 is PRHDT and CDR2 is FYEKMQ in the germline V gene (reference sequence). V was shortened by 1 base and J by 2 bases, with 5 bases between the two germline ends. Written as DNA, the CDR3 is TGTGCCAGCAGCTTAGACAGACAAGAGACCCAGTACTTC. The encoded protein is CASSLDRQETQYF.

The chain links TRBV7-9 to TRBJ1-4, with D possibly matching TRBD1 (6 bases). This CDR3 is built from 16 residues. The V end was cut by 5 bases, the J end by 4 bases, with 17 bases between. Germline CDR1 and CDR2: SEHNR and FQNEAQ (reference sequence). Here the CDR3 DNA reads TGTGCCAGCAGCCCAATAGGACAGAGCCTTAATGAAAAACTGTTTTTT. Translated, it gives CASSPIGQSLNEKLFF. Full variable domain (rest looked up from reference TRBV7-9 and TRBJ1-4): DTGVSQNPRHKITKRGQNVTFRCDPISEHNRLYWYRQTLGQGPEFLTYFQNEAQLEKSRLLSDRFSAERPKGSFSTLEIQRTEQGDSAMYLCASSPIGQSLNEKLFFGSGTQLSVL.

This clone has just one count. This may come from a read error, since a much larger clone is one base off. The sample holds other DNA sequences that translate to the same CDR3. The rearrangement uses TRBV28 and TRBJ2-7; D not certain. Per germline, CDR1 MDHEN and CDR2 SYDVKM. This CDR3 is 12 amino acids long. V lost 6 bases, J lost 1 base, and 7 bases lay in between. The CDR3 region is CASSSGSYEQYF. As DNA, the CDR3 is TGTGCCAGCAGCTCCGGTTCCTACGAGCAGTACTTC.

In this sample, this clone turned up a few times. The chain joins TRBV30 to TRBJ2-1; 9 bases are a match to TRBD2. CDR1 and CDR2 from the germline V gene are GTSNPN and SVGIG (reference sequence). The CDR3 length is 13 residues. The V segment lost 0 bases and the J segment 11 bases; nucleotides outside the gene matches: 5. The CDR3 loop is CAWSVGREGKQFF. The CDR3 DNA is TGTGCCTGGAGTGTCGGGCGGGAGGGGAAGCAGTTCTTC. The variable domain in full, completed from reference TRBV30 and TRBJ2-1, reads SQTIHQWPATLVQPVGSPLSLECTVEGTSNPNLYWYRQAAGRGLQLLFYSVGIGQISSEVPQNLSASRPQDRQFILSSKKLLLSDSGFYLCAWSVGREGKQFFGPGTRLTVL.

This chain uses TRBV3-1 (or the pseudogene TRBV3-2) with TRBJ1-4, with 11 positions matching TRBD1. Germline assignment: CDR1 LGHDT and CDR2 YNNKEL (reference sequence). The CDR3 sequence is 16 residues long. Losses at the gene ends were 1 base for V and 8 bases for J; bases not matched to a gene: 6. The CDR3 DNA is TGTGCCAGCAGCCAAGCCCGGGACAGGGGGTACGAAAAACTGTTTTTT. The encoded protein is CASSQARDRGYEKLFF.

The chain is built from TRBV24-1 and TRBJ2-5, with 7 bases aligning to TRBD2. The CDR3 runs to 13 residues. Losses at the gene ends were 9 bases for V and 2 bases for J; bases not matched to a gene: 5. Germline values: CDR1 KGHDR, CDR2 SFDVKD. The CDR3 protein is CATSLGGQETQYF. The CDR3 DNA follows: TGTGCCACCTCCCTCGGGGGGCAAGAGACCCAGTACTTC.

The chain uses TRBV14 and TRBJ2-4; 7 positions agree with TRBD2. The V segment lost 4 bases and the J segment 9 bases; nucleotides outside the gene matches: 6. The length of the CDR3 is 13 residues. Germline V gives CDR1 SGHDN, CDR2 FVKESK. In DNA, the CDR3 is TGTGCCAGCAGCCTGGCGTCTAGCGGCATTCAGTACTTC. This codes for CASSLASSGIQYF. The whole variable domain, remainder taken from reference TRBV14 and TRBJ2-4, is EAGVTQFPSHSVIEKGQTVTLRCDPISGHDNLYWYRRVMGKEIKFLLHFVKESKQDESGMPNNRFLAERTGGTYSTLKVQPAELEDSGVYFCASSLASSGIQYFGAGTRLSVL.

This clone was observed a single time. This chain uses TRBV28 with TRBJ2-7, with 7 bases lining up with TRBD1. V lost 6 bases and J lost 4; bases outside the gene matches: 12. Germline lookup yields CDR1 MDHEN and CDR2 SYDVKM. The CDR3 extends over 15 amino acids. The CDR3: CASSTPGQNYYEQYF. CDR3 DNA: TGTGCCAGCAGCACTCCGGGACAGAATTATTACGAGCAGTACTTC.

The chain is built from TRBV12-3 or TRBV12-4 and TRBJ1-1; 10 bases line up with TRBD1. V was pared by 5 bases and J by 11 bases, with 8 bases of the junction left unmatched. The CDR3 extends over 13 amino acids. The CDR3 DNA is TGTGCCAGCAGTCGGTCCGGGACAGGGGTGGCTTTCTTT. Amino acids: CASSRSGTGVAFF.

The rearrangement joins TRBV5-5 to TRBJ2-7; 7 bases line up with TRBD1. Trimming at V came to 1 base and at J to 5 bases, leaving 9 bases not matched to a gene. The CDR3 runs to 15 residues. CDR1 is SGHKS and CDR2 is YYEKEE in the germline V gene (reference sequence). The CDR3 DNA reads as TGTGCCAGCAGCTTGAGGGGGCGCGGGTCCGACGAGCAGTACTTC. This encodes CASSLRGRGSDEQYF. The whole variable domain, filled in from reference TRBV5-5 and TRBJ2-7, reads DAGVTQSPTHLIKTRGQQVTLRCSPISGHKSVSWYQQVLGQGPQFIFQYYEKEERGRGNFPDRFSARQFPNYSSELNVNALLLGDSALYLCASSLRGRGSDEQYFGPGTRLTVT.

This clone has only a few counts. The chain uses TRBV11-3 and TRBJ2-1, with a tentative D call TRBD1 (5 bases). Germline-derived CDR1 and CDR2 are SGHNT and YENEEA. This CDR3 has 15 residues. V was clipped by 0 bases and J by 5 bases, with 11 bases between them. CDR3 sequence reads: CASSLDQGPNNEQFF. CDR3 nucleotide sequence: TGTGCCAGCAGCTTAGATCAGGGCCCAAACAATGAGCAGTTCTTC.

The genes are TRBV19 and TRBJ2-7; TRBD1 aligns across 7 bases. Germline CDR1 LNHDA, CDR2 SQIVND (reference sequence). This CDR3 spans 13 amino acids. J gave up 3 bases and V 5 bases, and 4 bases lay outside the gene matches. The CDR3: CASSVDRNYEQYF. Here the CDR3 DNA reads TGTGCCAGTAGTGTGGACAGGAACTACGAGCAGTACTTC.

This clone was recorded many times. The chain couples TRBV6-5 to TRBJ1-1; D is unresolved. CDR1 and CDR2 (germline): MNHEY, SVGAGI. The ends were cut back, 8 bases at V and 0 bases at J, with 7 bases in the middle. The CDR3 is 12 amino acids. The CDR3 here is CASAKLNTEAFF. Written as DNA, the CDR3 is TGTGCCAGCGCGAAGTTGAACACTGAAGCTTTCTTT.

The chain joins TRBV6-5 to TRBJ2-5; 8 positions agree with TRBD1. With 7 bases clipped from V and 4 bases from J, the junction kept 5 bases outside the gene matches. This CDR3 is built from 13 residues. Germline CDR1 and CDR2: MNHEY and SVGAGI. This CDR3 is CASTTGVGETQYF. In nucleotides, the CDR3 is TGTGCCAGCACGACAGGGGTAGGAGAGACCCAGTACTTC.

The chain joins TRBV7-2 to TRBJ2-1, with a weak D call TRBD1 (6 bases). The V end lost 6 bases, the J end lost 6 bases, and 18 bases lay between the germline ends. Germline V gene sequence: CDR1 SGHTA, CDR2 FQGNSA. The CDR3 runs to 15 residues. CDR3 residues: CASRENGAGVNEQFF. The CDR3 DNA sequence: TGTGCCAGCAGGGAGAACGGGGCAGGGGTCAATGAGCAGTTCTTC.

This chain joins TRBV11-3 and TRBJ2-1, with 12 bases identical to TRBD1. Germline V gives CDR1 SGHNT, CDR2 YENEEA. This CDR3 contains 16 residues. The ends lost 5 bases at V and 5 bases at J; junction bases unmatched: 7. Here the CDR3 DNA reads TGTGCCAGCAGCAATGAGGGGACAGGGGGCCACAATGAGCAGTTCTTC. Its protein is CASSNEGTGGHNEQFF.

V and J are TRBV4-3 and TRBJ1-2; D is unclear. CDR1 is LGHNA and CDR2 is YSLEER in the germline V gene. Trimming removed 4 bases from V and 8 bases from J, with 17 bases in between. The CDR3 extends over 14 amino acids. DNA for the CDR3: TGCGCCAGCAGCCCCTATCCCTCGGGTCAGGGCTACACCTTC. Translating gives CASSPYPSGQGYTF.

This sequence joins TRBV10-1 and TRBJ2-3, with 13 nucleotides matching TRBD2. With 4 bases clipped from V and 1 base from J, the junction kept 2 bases outside the gene matches. The CDR3 totals 16 residues. CDR1 and CDR2 (germline): WNHNN, SYGVQD (reference sequence). The CDR3 nucleotides are TGCGCCAGCAGTGCAGGACTAGCGGGAGGCACAGATACGCAGTATTTT. Protein: CASSAGLAGGTDTQYF.

The gene calls are TRBV19 and TRBJ2-7, with TRBD1 as a possible D gene (6 bases). Germline V gene data show CDR1 as LNHDA and CDR2 as SQIVND (reference sequence). The V end was cut by 2 bases, the J end by 0 bases, with 8 bases between. This CDR3 spans 14 amino acids. The CDR3 nucleotides are TGTGCCAGTAGTATACAGGGGAGCTCCTACGAGCAGTACTTC. It translates to CASSIQGSSYEQYF.

The V call is TRBV9, the J call TRBJ1-4, with 9 bases aligning to TRBD1. The germline V gene has CDR1 SGDLS and CDR2 YYNGEE. The V segment lost 4 bases and the J segment 5 bases; nucleotides outside the gene matches: 6. The CDR3 runs to 15 residues. The CDR3 reads CASSISGTGNEKLFF. CDR3 nucleotide sequence: TGTGCCAGCAGCATATCCGGGACAGGGAATGAAAAACTGTTTTTT. Full variable domain (missing parts from reference TRBV9 and TRBJ1-4): DSGVTQTPKHLITATGQRVTLRCSPRSGDLSVYWYQQSLDQGLQFLIQYYNGEERAKGNILERFSAQQFPDLHSELNLSSLELGDSALYFCASSISGTGNEKLFFGSGTQLSVL.

The chain is built from TRBV4-1 and TRBJ2-1; 10 positions agree with TRBD2. CDR3 length: 16 residues. V was clipped by 1 base and J by 5 bases; unmatched bases: 5. Germline V lookup: CDR1 MGHRA, CDR2 YSYEKL. DNA of the CDR3: TGCGCCAGCAGCCAAGCGTCGCTAGCGGGGGACAATGAGCAGTTCTTC. This encodes CASSQASLAGDNEQFF.

The chain links TRBV5-4 to TRBJ2-3; D not certain. CDR3 length: 15 amino acids. The V end lost 0 bases, the J end lost 1 base, and 9 bases lay between the germline ends. Germline V lookup: CDR1 SGHNT, CDR2 YYREEE (reference sequence). CDR3 sequence: CASSLDPEGTDTQYF. The DNA for the CDR3 is TGTGCCAGCAGCTTGGATCCAGAGGGCACAGATACGCAGTATTTT.

The gene calls are TRBV5-4 and TRBJ2-3; 8 nucleotides align to TRBD2. The CDR3 is 15 residues long. J lost 0 bases, V lost 4 bases, and 4 bases had no gene match. CDR1 and CDR2 from the germline V gene are SGHNT and YYREEE (reference sequence). DNA for the CDR3: TGTGCCAGCAGCCGGCAGCGGGGGAGCACAGATACGCAGTATTTT. Translation: CASSRQRGSTDTQYF.

The chain links TRBV11-2 to TRBJ2-2; 9 bases agree with TRBD2. The V and J ends lost 4 bases and 1 base, in that order; junction bases with no gene match: 7. Germline V lookup: CDR1 SGHAT, CDR2 FQNNGV. The CDR3 totals 17 residues. CDR3 loop: CASSYPRGGENTGELFF. CDR3 in DNA: TGTGCCAGCAGCTACCCGCGGGGGGGAGAGAACACCGGGGAGCTGTTTTTT.

This clone was picked up one time. The chain has TRBV5-1 and TRBJ1-1; no clear D gene. V lost 0 bases to trimming and J lost 1 base, with 4 bases between them. There are 13 residues in the CDR3. Germline loops: CDR1 SGHRS, CDR2 YFSETQ. In nucleotides, the CDR3 is TGCGCCAGCAGCTTGGCTCCGAACACTGAAGCTTTCTTT. It is translated as CASSLAPNTEAFF.